The rows below give T cell receptor beta chains drawn from one sample of a study of T cells in Graves' hyperthyroidism and ophthalmopathy. Using its own MiXCR run on the multiplex PCR reads, TCRdb lists one record per CDR3 protein. The sample has about 420,000 distinct CDR3 sequences; approximately 13% are singletons. The sample comprised blood. All receptors derive from a woman aged 18-29 years with Graves' hyperthyroidism. Both conserved end residues are part of each CDR3. A D gene is named only where the DNA matches it firmly. Clone size appears in some rows only: once, few, many, or a class for an expanded clone.

j_gene,abundance,d_gene,v_gene,CDR3nt,CDR3aa
TRBJ2-1,many,TRBD2,TRBV5-1,TGCGCCAGCAGCTTGGGGGGCGGGAGTGTCTACAATGAGCAGTTCTTC,CASSLGGGSVYNEQFF
TRBJ2-7,once,TRBD2,TRBV9,TGTGCCAGCAGCGGTTCAATAGCGGGAGGGCCGAGCGAGCAGTACTTC,CASSGSIAGGPSEQYF
TRBJ2-1,many,TRBD2,TRBV29-1,TGCAGCGTCATCTTAGGACTAGCGGACAAATACAATGAGCAGTTCTTC,CSVILGLADKYNEQFF
TRBJ2-7,many,NA,TRBV18,TGTGCCAGCTCACCGGCGTCAACAGGCCACGAGCAGTACTTC,CASSPASTGHEQYF
TRBJ1-1,few,TRBD1,TRBV7-8,TGTGCCAGCAGCAAGACGACAGGGGGCTTGAGTGAAGCTTTCTTT,CASSKTTGGLSEAFF
TRBJ2-1,many,TRBD2,TRBV30,TGTGCCTGGAGTATAAGGCTAGCGGGAGTGGGGCAGTTCTTC,CAWSIRLAGVGQFF
TRBJ2-4,few,TRBD1,TRBV5-8,TGTGCCAGCAGCCAGGACAGGGGGACCAAAAACATTCAGTACTTC,CASSQDRGTKNIQYF
TRBJ1-2,many,NA,TRBV27,TGTGCCAGCAGTTTAAGGGAGGGGGATGGCTACACCTTC,CASSLREGDGYTF
TRBJ2-3,many,TRBD1,TRBV28,TGTGCCAGCAGTCGCGTGCCGGGACAGGGAACAGATACGCAGTATTTT,CASSRVPGQGTDTQYF
TRBJ1-3,few,TRBD1,TRBV5-1,TGCGCCAGCAGCCCACGGACAGGCTCTGGAAACACCATATATTTT,CASSPRTGSGNTIYF
TRBJ2-1,many,TRBD2,TRBV12-3/TRBV12-4,TGTGCCAGCAGAGAGACTAGCGAGAATGAGCAGTTCTTC,CASRETSENEQFF
TRBJ1-5,many,NA,TRBV7-2,TGTGCCAGCAGCTTAGTCACAGAAAATAGCAATCAGCCCCAGCATTTT,CASSLVTENSNQPQHF
TRBJ2-1,NA,NA,TRBV7-9,TGTGCCAGCAGCTTAGGATCCACTACCGCATACAATGAGCAGTTCTTC,CASSLGSTTAYNEQFF
TRBJ2-5,NA,NA,TRBV10-3,TGTGCCATCAGTGAGTCAGTTTTGGGCGGACGAGAGACCCAGTACTTC,CAISESVLGGRETQYF
TRBJ1-2,few,NA,TRBV27,TGTGCCAGCAGTTTTGATAGGGAGATCAATGGCTACACCTTC,CASSFDREINGYTF
TRBJ2-2,once,TRBD2,TRBV30,TGTGCCTTCGGAGGGGTAGCGGGAGCCGAGGGGAACACCGGGGAGCTGTTTTTT,CAFGGVAGAEGNTGELFF
TRBJ2-1,many,NA,TRBV5-4,TGTGCCAGCAGCTTGAATGGGGGTAAGGATGAGCAGTTCTTC,CASSLNGGKDEQFF
TRBJ1-1,many,NA,TRBV27,TGTGCCAGCAGTTCCACAGGGCGTACTGAAGCTTTCTTT,CASSSTGRTEAFF
TRBJ2-5,NA,NA,TRBV9,TGTGCCAGCAGCGTACTAGTCCAATCGAGGGAGACCCAGTACTTC,CASSVLVQSRETQYF
TRBJ1-5,many,NA,TRBV28,TGTGCCAGCAGTCCTCGGAAAAGAGGGGAGCAGCCCCAGCATTTT,CASSPRKRGEQPQHF
TRBJ1-5,NA,TRBD1,TRBV20-1,TGCAGTGCTTCTACAGGGGCGGATCAGCCCCAGCATTTT,CSASTGADQPQHF
TRBJ2-3,many,NA,TRBV18,TGTGCCAGCTCACCTAATGCGGACGTAGCTAGCACAGATACGCAGTATTTT,CASSPNADVASTDTQYF
TRBJ2-4,NA,NA,TRBV9,TGTGCCAGCAGCGCAAGTGGGGGAGTCAAAAACATTCAGTACTTC,CASSASGGVKNIQYF
TRBJ2-2,few,NA,TRBV12-5,TGTGCTAGTGGTTTGGTGTTTGGCGGGGGCGGGAGCACCGGGGAGCTGTTTTTT,CASGLVFGGGGSTGELFF
TRBJ2-7,NA,NA,TRBV7-8,TGTGCCAGCAGCTTAGCTCGGGGCCTCAACTACGAGCAGTACTTC,CASSLARGLNYEQYF
TRBJ2-7,many,TRBD1,TRBV20-1,TGCAGTGCTAGAGATGTCGGGACAGGGAGCTCCTACGAGCAGTACTTC,CSARDVGTGSSYEQYF
TRBJ2-5,NA,TRBD2,TRBV4-1,TGCGCCAGCAGCCAAGTCCCCGGACTAGCGCCTAGCCAAGAGACCCAGTACTTC,CASSQVPGLAPSQETQYF
TRBJ2-1,many,TRBD1,TRBV12-3/TRBV12-4,TGTGCCAGCAGTGGGACAGGGAACTACAATGAGCAGTTCTTC,CASSGTGNYNEQFF
TRBJ1-1,many,NA,TRBV18,TGTGCCAGCTCACCACCGATTGACACTGAAGCTTTCTTT,CASSPPIDTEAFF
TRBJ2-2,NA,TRBD1,TRBV13,TGTGCCAGCAGCTTAGGCCTAGGGGGCGATCTTACCGGGGAGCTGTTTTTT,CASSLGLGGDLTGELFF
TRBJ2-7,few,NA,TRBV7-3,TGTGCCAGCAGGGAGGAAGGAAACCCCTACGAGCAGTACTTC,CASREEGNPYEQYF
TRBJ1-5,few,NA,TRBV4-2,TGTGCCAGCAGCCAAGATTTCCAGGGGAGGAATCAGCCCCAGCATTTT,CASSQDFQGRNQPQHF
TRBJ1-2,NA,NA,TRBV28,TGTGCCAGCAGTTACCTTACGGGGACCACCGGCAGTAACTATGACTACACCTTC,CASSYLTGTTGSNYDYTF
TRBJ2-7,few,NA,TRBV14,TGTGCCAGCAGCCCCGGACTCTATCAGGAGCAGTACTTC,CASSPGLYQEQYF
TRBJ2-1,NA,NA,TRBV18,TGTGCCAGCTCAGGAACCTACCTAAATGAGCAGTTCTTC,CASSGTYLNEQFF
TRBJ2-7,many,NA,TRBV28,TGTGCCAGCAGTTTTGTCAGCACCTACGAGCAGTACTTC,CASSFVSTYEQYF
TRBJ2-1,NA,TRBD2,TRBV4-1,TGCGCCAGCAGCCAAGATGGAAGCGGGAGGCCCTACAATGAGCAGTTCTTC,CASSQDGSGRPYNEQFF
TRBJ1-4,few,NA,TRBV10-2,TGCGCCAGCAGTGAGTCGATGAGAGGGGATGAAAAACTGTTTTTT,CASSESMRGDEKLFF
TRBJ2-3,many,TRBD2,TRBV12-3/TRBV12-4,TGTGCCAGCAGAACTAGCGCGAACAGCAAAAGACCTAGCACAGATACGCAGTATTTT,CASRTSANSKRPSTDTQYF
TRBJ2-1,many,NA,TRBV6-1,TGTGCCAGCAGTGCTAGCGCCTCAACCTCCTACAATGAGCAGTTCTTC,CASSASASTSYNEQFF
TRBJ2-2,NA,TRBD2,TRBV3-1,TGTGCCAGCAGCTACAGACTAGCGGGGAACACCGGGGAGCTGTTTTTT,CASSYRLAGNTGELFF
TRBJ2-3,NA,NA,TRBV19,TGTGCCAGTAGCAGCCATCTAGGGCCCACAGATACGCAGTATTTT,CASSSHLGPTDTQYF
TRBJ1-2,many,TRBD1,TRBV28,TGTGCCAGCAGCCACCCGACCGGGACAGGGAGAAACTATGGCTACACCTTC,CASSHPTGTGRNYGYTF
TRBJ2-5,many,NA,TRBV5-1,TGCGCCAGCAGCCCGGGACCGCAAGAGACCCAGTACTTC,CASSPGPQETQYF
TRBJ2-2,many,TRBD1,TRBV20-1,TGCAGTGCTCCCAGACAGGGAAGGAGTACCGGGGAGCTGTTTTTT,CSAPRQGRSTGELFF
TRBJ2-1,many,NA,TRBV28,TGTGCCAGCAGTTATACAGGGCGCAATGAGCAGTTCTTC,CASSYTGRNEQFF
TRBJ2-1,many,TRBD2,TRBV11-2,TGTGCCAGCAGCTTAGAAACTAGCGGGAGTCTCGTGGTTGATGAGCAGTTCTTC,CASSLETSGSLVVDEQFF
TRBJ2-7,many,TRBD1,TRBV6-2/TRBV6-3,TGTGCCAGCACTCCCTCCGGGACAGGGAACGAGCAGTACTTC,CASTPSGTGNEQYF
TRBJ1-2,many,NA,TRBV6-1,TGTGCCAGCAGTCCCCTTTTCGTGCGGGAGAGCGGCTACACCTTC,CASSPLFVRESGYTF
TRBJ1-5,many,NA,TRBV10-3,TGTGCCATCAGTGAGGGAGGAAACAATCAGCCCCAGCATTTT,CAISEGGNNQPQHF
TRBJ2-5,many,NA,TRBV12-3/TRBV12-4,TGTGCCAGCAGTCCAGACCCGGTTGACAGCCAAGAGACCCAGTACTTC,CASSPDPVDSQETQYF